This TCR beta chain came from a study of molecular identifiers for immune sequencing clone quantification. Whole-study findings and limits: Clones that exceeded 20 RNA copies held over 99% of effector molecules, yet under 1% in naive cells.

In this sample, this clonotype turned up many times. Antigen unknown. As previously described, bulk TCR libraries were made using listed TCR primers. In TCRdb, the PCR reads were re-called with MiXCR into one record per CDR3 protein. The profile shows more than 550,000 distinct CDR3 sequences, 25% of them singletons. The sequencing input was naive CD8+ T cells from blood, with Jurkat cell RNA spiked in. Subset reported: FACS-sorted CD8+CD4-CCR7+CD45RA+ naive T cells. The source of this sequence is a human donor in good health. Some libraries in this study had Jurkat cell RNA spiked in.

The CDR3 protein is CASSFPLRQDSNQPQHF. In nucleotides, the CDR3 is TGTGCCAGCAGTTTTCCCCTCCGACAGGATAGCAATCAGCCCCAGCATTTT. The gene calls are TRBV28 and TRBJ1-5; TRBD1 is a possible D gene (6 bases). The CDR3 is 17 amino acids. Per the germline V gene, CDR1 is MDHEN and CDR2 is SYDVKM. Deletions cut 3 bases from V and 0 bases from J, with 15 bases between.